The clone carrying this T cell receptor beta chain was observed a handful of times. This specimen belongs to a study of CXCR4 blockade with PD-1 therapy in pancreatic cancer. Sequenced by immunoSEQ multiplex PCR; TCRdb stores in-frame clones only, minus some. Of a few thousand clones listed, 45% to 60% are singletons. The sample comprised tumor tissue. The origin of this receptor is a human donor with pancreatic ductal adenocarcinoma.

The CDR3 loop is CSVLKGGTAYEQYF. The CDR3 DNA reads TGCAGCGTTCTGAAGGGAGGGACAGCCTACGAGCAGTACTTC. The chain couples TRBV29-1 to TRBJ2-7, with D perhaps matching TRBD1 or TRBD2 (7 bases each). CDR3 length: 14 residues. V lost 5 bases and J lost 2, with 16 bases in between. Germline loops: CDR1 SQVTM, CDR2 ANQGSEA.